The sample holds a few counts of the clone carrying this TCR beta chain. The sample is drawn from a study of T-cell reconstitution after alpha-beta-depleted transplantation in children. From germline, CDR1 is SGDLS and CDR2 YYNGEE. The CDR3 runs to 14 residues. V was trimmed by 2 bases and J by 6 bases, leaving 15 bases between them. TCRbeta library construction was performed incorporating unique molecular identifiers. TCRdb itself ran the PCR reads through MiXCR, one entry per CDR3 protein. This table holds some 490,000 distinct CDR3 sequences, under 15% found once. The source was PBMCs from the stem cell graft donor, collected from the stem cell graft. V is TRBV9 and J is TRBJ2-7; unclear D gene. The sequence was collected from a human donor who donated a stem cell graft to a child with combined immunodeficiency. The CDR3 loop is CASSVEGRSVEQYF. The CDR3 bases are TGTGCCAGCAGCGTGGAAGGGCGATCCGTCGAGCAGTACTTC.